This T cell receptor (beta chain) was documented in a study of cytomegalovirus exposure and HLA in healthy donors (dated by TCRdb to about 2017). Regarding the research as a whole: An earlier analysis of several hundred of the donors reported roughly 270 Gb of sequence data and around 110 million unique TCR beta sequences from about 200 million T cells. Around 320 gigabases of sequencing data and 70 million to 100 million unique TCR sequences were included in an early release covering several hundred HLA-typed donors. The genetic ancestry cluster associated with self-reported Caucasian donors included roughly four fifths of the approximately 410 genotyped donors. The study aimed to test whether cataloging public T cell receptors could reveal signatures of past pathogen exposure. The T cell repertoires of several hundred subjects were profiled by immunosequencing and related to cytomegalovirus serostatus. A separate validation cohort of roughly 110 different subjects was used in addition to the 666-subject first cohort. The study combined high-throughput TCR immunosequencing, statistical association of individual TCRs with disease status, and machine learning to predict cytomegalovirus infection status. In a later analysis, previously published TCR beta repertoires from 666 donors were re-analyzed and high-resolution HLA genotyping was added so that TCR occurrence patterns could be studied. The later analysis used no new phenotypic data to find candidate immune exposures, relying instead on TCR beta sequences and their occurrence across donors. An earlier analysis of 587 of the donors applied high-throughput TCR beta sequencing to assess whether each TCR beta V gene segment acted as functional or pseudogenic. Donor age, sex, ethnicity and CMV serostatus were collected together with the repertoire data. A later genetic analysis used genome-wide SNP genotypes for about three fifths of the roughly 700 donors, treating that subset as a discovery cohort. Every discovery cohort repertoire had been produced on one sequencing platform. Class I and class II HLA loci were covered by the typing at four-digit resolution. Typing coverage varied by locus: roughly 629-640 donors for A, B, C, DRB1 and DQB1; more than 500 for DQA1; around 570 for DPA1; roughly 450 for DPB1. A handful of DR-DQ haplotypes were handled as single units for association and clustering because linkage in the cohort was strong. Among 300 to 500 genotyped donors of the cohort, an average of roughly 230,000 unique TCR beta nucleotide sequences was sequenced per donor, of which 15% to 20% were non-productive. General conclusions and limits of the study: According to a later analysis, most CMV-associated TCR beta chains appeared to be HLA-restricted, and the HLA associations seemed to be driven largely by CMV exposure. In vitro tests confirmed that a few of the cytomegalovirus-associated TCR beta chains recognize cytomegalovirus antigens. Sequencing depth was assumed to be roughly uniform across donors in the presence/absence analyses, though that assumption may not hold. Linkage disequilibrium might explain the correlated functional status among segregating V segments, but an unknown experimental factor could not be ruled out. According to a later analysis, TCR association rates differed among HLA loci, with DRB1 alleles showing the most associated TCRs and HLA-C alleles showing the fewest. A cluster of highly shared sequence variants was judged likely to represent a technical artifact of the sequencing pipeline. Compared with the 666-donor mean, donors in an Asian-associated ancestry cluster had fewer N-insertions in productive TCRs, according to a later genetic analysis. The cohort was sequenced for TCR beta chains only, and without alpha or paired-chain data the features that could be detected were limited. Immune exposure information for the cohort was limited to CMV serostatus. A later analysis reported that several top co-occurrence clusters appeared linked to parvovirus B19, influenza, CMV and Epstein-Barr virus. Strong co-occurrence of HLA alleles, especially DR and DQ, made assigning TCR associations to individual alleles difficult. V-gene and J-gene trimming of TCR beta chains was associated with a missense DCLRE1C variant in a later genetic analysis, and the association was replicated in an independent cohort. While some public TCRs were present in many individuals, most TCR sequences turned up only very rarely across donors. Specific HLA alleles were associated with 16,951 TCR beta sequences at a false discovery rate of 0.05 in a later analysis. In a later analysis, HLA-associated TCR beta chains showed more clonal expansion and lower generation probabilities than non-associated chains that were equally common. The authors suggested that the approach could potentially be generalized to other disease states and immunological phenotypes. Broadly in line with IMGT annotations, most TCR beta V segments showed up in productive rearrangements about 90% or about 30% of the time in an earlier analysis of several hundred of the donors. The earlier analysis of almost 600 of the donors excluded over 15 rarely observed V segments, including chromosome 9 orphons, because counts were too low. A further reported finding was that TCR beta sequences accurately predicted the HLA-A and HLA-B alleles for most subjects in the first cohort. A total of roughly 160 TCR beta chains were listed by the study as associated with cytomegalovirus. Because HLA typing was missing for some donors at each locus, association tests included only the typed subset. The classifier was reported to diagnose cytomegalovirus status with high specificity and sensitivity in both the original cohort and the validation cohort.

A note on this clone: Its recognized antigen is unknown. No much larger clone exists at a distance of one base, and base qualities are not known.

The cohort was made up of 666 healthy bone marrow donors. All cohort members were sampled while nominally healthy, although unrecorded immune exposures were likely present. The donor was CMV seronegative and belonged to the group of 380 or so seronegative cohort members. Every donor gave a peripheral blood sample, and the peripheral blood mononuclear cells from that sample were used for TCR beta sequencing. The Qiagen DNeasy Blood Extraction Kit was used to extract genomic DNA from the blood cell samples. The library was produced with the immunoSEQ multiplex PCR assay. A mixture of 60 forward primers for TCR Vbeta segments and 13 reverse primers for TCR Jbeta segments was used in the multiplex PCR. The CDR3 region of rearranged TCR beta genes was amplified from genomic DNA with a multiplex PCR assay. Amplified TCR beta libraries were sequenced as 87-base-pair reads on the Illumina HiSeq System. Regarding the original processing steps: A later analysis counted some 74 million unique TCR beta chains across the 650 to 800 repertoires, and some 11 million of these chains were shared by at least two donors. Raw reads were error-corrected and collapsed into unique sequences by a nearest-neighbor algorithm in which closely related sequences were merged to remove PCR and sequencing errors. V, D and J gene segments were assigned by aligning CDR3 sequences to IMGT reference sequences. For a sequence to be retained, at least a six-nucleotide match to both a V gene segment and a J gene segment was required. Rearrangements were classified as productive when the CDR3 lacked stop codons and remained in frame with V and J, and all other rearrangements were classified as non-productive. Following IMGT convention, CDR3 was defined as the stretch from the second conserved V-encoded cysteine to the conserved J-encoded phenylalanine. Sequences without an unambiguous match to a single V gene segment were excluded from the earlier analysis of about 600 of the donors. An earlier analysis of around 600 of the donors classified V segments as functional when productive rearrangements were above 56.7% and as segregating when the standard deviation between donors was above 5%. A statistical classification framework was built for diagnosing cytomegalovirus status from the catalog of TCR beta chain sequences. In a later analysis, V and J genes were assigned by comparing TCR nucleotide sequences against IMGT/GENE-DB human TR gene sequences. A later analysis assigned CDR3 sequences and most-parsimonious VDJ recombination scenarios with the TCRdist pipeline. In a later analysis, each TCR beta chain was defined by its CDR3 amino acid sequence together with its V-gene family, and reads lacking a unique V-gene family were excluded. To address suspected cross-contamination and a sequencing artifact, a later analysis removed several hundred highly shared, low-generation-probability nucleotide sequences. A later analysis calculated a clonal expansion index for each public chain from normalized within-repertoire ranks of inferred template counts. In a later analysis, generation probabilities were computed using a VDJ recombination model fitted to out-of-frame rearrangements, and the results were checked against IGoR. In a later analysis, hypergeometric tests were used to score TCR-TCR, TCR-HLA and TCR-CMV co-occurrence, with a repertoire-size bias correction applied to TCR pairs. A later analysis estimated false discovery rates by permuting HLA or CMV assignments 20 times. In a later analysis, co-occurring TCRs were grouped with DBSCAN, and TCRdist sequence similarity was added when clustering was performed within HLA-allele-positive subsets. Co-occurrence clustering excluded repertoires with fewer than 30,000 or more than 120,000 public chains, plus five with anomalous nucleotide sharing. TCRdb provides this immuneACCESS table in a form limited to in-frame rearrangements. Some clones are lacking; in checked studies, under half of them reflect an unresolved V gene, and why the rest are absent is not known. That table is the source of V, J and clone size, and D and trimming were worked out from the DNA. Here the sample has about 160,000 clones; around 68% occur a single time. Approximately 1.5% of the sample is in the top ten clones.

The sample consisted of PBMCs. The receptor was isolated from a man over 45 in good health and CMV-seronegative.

The DNA is as follows: TGTGCCAGCAGTCTGGACAATCCCCCCTACAATGAGCAGTTCTTC. The encoded protein is CASSLDNPPYNEQFF. Rearrangement joined TRBV6-1 to TRBJ2-1; matching of 5 bases hints at TRBD1 as the D gene. CDR3 length: 15 amino acids, cysteine to phenylalanine. Kept here is only the CDR3 DNA, which spans 45 bases and is read in frame from base 1. V was cut back by 5 bases and J by 2 bases, leaving a gap of 13 bases between them. CDR1 and CDR2, per the germline V gene, are MNHNS and SASEGT.